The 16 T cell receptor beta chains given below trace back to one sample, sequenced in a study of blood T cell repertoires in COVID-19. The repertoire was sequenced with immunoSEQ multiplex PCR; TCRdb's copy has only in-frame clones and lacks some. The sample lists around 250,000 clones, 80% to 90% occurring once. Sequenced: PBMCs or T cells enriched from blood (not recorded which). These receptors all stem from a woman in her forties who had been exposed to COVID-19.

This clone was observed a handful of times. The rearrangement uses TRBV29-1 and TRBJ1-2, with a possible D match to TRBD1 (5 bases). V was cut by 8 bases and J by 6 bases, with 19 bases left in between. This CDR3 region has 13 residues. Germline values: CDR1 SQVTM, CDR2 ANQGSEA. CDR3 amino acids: CSTPRRGRDGYTF. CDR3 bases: TGCAGCACGCCACGGAGGGGACGGGATGGCTACACCTTC.

The CDR3, as DNA: TGTGCCAGCAGCCCTATGACGTCGGGGGGGCTTCTAGCCAAAAACATTCAGTACTTC. Translating gives CASSPMTSGGLLAKNIQYF. The chain couples TRBV27 to TRBJ2-4; 8 nucleotides align to TRBD2. V dropped 6 bases and J dropped 0; count of bases not matched to a gene: 16. Per the germline V gene, CDR1 is MNHEY and CDR2 is SMNVEV (reference sequence). The CDR3 runs 19 residues.

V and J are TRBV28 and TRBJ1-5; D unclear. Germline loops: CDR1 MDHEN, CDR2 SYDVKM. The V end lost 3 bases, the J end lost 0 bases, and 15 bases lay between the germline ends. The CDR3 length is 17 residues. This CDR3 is CASSFVSKVVSNQPQHF. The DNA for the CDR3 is TGTGCCAGCAGTTTCGTGAGTAAAGTTGTTAGCAATCAGCCCCAGCATTTT.

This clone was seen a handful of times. Here the CDR3 reads CASRRALAGEKLFF. The CDR3 bases are TGTGCCAGCCGGAGAGCCTTGGCGGGTGAAAAACTGTTTTTT. This rearrangement joins TRBV6-5 to TRBJ1-4; no definite D call. V lost 8 bases and J 7 bases, leaving 17 bases between the germline ends. The germline gives CDR1 MNHEY, CDR2 SVGAGI. The CDR3 runs to 14 residues.

The CDR3 is CASSKPGQGPNSPLHF. CDR3 nucleotides: TGTGCCAGCAGCAAGCCGGGACAGGGCCCTAATTCACCCCTCCACTTT. The chain recombines TRBV21-1 with TRBJ1-6; TRBD1 reflects the table's D call only, with no check against the DNA. TRBV21-1 is termed a pseudogene. The CDR3 runs 16 residues.

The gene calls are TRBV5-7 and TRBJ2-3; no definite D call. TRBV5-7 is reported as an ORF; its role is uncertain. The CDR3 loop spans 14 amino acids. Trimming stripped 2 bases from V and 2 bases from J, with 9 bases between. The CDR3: CASSFSHYTDTQYF. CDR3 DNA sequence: TGTGCCAGCAGCTTCTCCCACTACACAGATACGCAGTATTTT.

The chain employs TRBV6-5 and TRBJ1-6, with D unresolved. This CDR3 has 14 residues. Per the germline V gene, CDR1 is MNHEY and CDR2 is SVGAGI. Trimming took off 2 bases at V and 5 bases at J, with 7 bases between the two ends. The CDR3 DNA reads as TGTGCCAGCAGTTACGCTACGGATAATTCACCCCTCCACTTT. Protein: CASSYATDNSPLHF.

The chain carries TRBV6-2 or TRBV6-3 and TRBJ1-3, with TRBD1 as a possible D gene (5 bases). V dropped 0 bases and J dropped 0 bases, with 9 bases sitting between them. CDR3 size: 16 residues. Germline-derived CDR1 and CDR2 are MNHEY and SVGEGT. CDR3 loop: CASSYSGGLSGNTIYF. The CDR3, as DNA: TGTGCCAGCAGTTACTCGGGGGGTCTCTCTGGAAACACCATATATTTT.

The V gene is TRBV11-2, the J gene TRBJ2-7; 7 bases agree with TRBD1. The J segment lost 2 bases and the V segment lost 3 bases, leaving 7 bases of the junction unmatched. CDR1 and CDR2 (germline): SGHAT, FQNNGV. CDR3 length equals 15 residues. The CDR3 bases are TGTGCCAGCAGCTTTCGGGTCACAGGGGCCTACGAGCAGTACGTC. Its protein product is CASSFRVTGAYEQYV.

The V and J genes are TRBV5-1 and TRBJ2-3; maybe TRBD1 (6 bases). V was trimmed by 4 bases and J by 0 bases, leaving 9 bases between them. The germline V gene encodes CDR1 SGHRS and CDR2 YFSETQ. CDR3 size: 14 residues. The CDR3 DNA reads TGCGCCAGCAGCCACAGGGTGAGCACAGATACGCAGTATTTT. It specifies CASSHRVSTDTQYF.

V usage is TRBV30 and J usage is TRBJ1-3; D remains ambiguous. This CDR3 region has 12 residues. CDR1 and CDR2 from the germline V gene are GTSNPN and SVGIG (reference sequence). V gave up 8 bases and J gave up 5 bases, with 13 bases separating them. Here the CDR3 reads CAGVTVRNTIYF. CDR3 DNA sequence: TGTGCCGGGGTCACAGTTCGAAACACCATATATTTT.

DNA for the CDR3: TGTGCCAGCAGCCGTTACTACGAGCAGTACTTC. This translates into CASSRYYEQYF. The chain has TRBV6-2 or TRBV6-3 and TRBJ2-7, with D uncertain. Deletions cut 6 bases from V and 3 bases from J, with 6 bases between. CDR3 length equals 11 residues. CDR1 and CDR2 (germline): MNHEY, SVGEGT.

The CDR3 sequence is CASSLGGPDSPNYGYTF. The DNA of the CDR3 is TGTGCCAGCAGCTTAGGGGGGCCCGACTCCCCTAACTATGGCTACACCTTC. The chain links TRBV13 to TRBJ1-2; D perhaps matches TRBD1 (5 bases). CDR3 size: 17 residues. Germline lookup yields CDR1 PRHDT and CDR2 FYEKMQ (reference sequence). V was shortened by 0 bases and J by 0 bases, with 14 bases between the two germline ends.

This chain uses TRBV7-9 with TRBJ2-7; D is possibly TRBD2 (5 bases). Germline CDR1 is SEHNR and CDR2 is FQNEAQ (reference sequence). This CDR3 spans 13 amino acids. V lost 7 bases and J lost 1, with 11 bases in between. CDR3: CASIRGTSYEQYF. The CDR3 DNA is TGTGCCAGCATCCGGGGTACTTCCTACGAGCAGTACTTC.

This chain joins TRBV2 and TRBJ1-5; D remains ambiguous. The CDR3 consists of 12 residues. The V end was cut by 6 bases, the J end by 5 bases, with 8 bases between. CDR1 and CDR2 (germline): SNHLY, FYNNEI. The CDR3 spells CASSVFDQPQHF. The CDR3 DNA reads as TGTGCCAGCAGCGTTTTCGATCAGCCCCAGCATTTT.

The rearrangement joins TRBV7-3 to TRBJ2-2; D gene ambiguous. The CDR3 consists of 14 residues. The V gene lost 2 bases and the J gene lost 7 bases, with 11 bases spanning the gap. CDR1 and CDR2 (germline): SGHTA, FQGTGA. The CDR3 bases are TGTGCCAGCAGCTTACCCGGAGCACTCGGGGAGCTGTTTTTT. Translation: CASSLPGALGELFF.